This T cell receptor beta chain was found in a study of T-cell memory formation after mild COVID-19. Study information: The TCR clusters were mostly specific to one donor.

Regarding the study as a whole: CD4+ contracting clones were mainly CM and EM; CD8+ ones, EMRA.

TCRdb itself ran the 5' RACE reads through MiXCR, one entry per CDR3 protein. In the table there are a few hundred thousand distinct CDR3 sequences, about a sixth of which are singletons. This CDR3 has 15 residues. Germline V CDR1 and CDR2: SGHDT, YYEEEE. V was cut by 1 base and J by 4 bases, with 13 bases left in between. In its sample, this clonotype was seen a few times. Its antigen is undetermined. The sequencing input was PBMCs or a T cell subset sorted from them (not recorded which). The rearrangement uses TRBV5-6 and TRBJ2-3; D gene ambiguous. The clonotype comes from a man aged 18 to 29 who had mild COVID-19 (a few samples of this study predate the infection). Cell type and time point are not known. This CDR3 is CASSLFSAPADTQYF. The CDR3 nucleotides read TGTGCCAGCAGCTTGTTCTCGGCCCCGGCAGATACGCAGTATTTT.